These 5 T cell receptor beta chains were sequenced from one sample in a study of T cell changes during pregnancy in multiple sclerosis. The protocol was immunoSEQ multiplex PCR, while the TCRdb copy is restricted to in-frame clones and leaves out a portion. Altogether 45,000 to 55,000 clones are present, around nine tenths being singletons, with the ten largest covering about 1.8%. The material was peripheral blood, obtained in the first trimester of pregnancy. The origin of the receptors is a female donor with multiple sclerosis, enrolled in a pregnancy study.

The chain combines TRBV2 with TRBJ2-5, with 11 bases matching TRBD2. There are 16 residues in the CDR3. Germline V gene lookup returns CDR1 SNHLY and CDR2 FYNNEI. With V trimmed by 5 bases and J by 1 base, 6 bases remained unmatched. This CDR3 reads CASSPRLAGSQETQYF. As DNA, the CDR3 is TGTGCCAGCAGTCCTCGACTAGCGGGGAGCCAAGAGACCCAGTACTTC.

This chain connects TRBV15 to TRBJ1-2; TRBD1 is a possible D gene (5 bases). The CDR3 runs 15 residues. The ends were cut back, 0 bases at V and 4 bases at J, with 12 bases in the middle. Germline V gene data show CDR1 as LNHNV and CDR2 as YYDKDF (reference sequence). The CDR3 DNA follows: TGTGCCACCAGCAGAGATCATATGGGGGGCTATGGCTACACCTTC. It translates to CATSRDHMGGYGYTF.

The rearrangement links TRBV9 to TRBJ2-1; the match to TRBD2 covers 10 bases. After removal of 6 bases from V and 8 bases from J, the junction contained 8 bases not matched to a gene. Germline CDR1 reads SGDLS; CDR2 reads YYNGEE. There are 14 residues in the CDR3. CDR3 in amino acids: CASNRAGGHDEQFF. CDR3 bases: TGTGCCAGCAATCGAGCGGGGGGGCACGATGAGCAGTTCTTC.

This chain uses TRBV23-1 with TRBJ2-3, with TRBD2 matching over 8 bases. TRBV23-1 is annotated as an ORF whose role is uncertain. V was clipped by 0 bases and J by 3 bases; unmatched bases: 2. The CDR3 sequence is 15 residues long. The CDR3: CASSQSGGETDTQYF. Written as DNA, the CDR3 is TGCGCCAGCAGTCAATCCGGGGGGGAGACAGATACGCAGTATTTT.

The chain employs TRBV6-1 and TRBJ1-1; 7 positions agree with TRBD1. The CDR3 sequence is 15 residues long. Germline assignment: CDR1 MNHNS and CDR2 SASEGT. Trimming cost V 3 bases and J 4 bases; bases outside gene matches: 8. DNA for the CDR3: TGTGCCAGCAGTGATTCGGAGACAGGGTCCACTGAAGCTTTCTTT. Residues: CASSDSETGSTEAFF.